Listed below are T cell receptor beta chains from one sample, sequenced in a study of blood T cell repertoires in COVID-19. TCRdb's table, derived via immunoSEQ multiplex PCR, lists solely in-frame clones and lacks some. The repertoire holds approximately 400,000 clones, with approximately 87% as singletons. Sequenced input: PBMCs or T cells enriched from blood (not recorded which). All receptors come from a man aged 30-40 years who had recovered from COVID-19. The CDR3 runs from the conserved cysteine through the conserved F or W. Fields, in order: CDR3 DNA, CDR3 protein, D gene, V gene, clone size, J gene. A D gene is named only where the DNA matches it firmly. Size tells how often a clone was seen (once, few, many) or the class of an expanded clone, and some rows leave it out.

TGTGCCAGCATATTAGCCCTAAATGAGCAGTTCTTC,CASILALNEQFF,NA,TRBV2,NA,TRBJ2-1
TGTGCCAGTAGTAGCCCAGCGGGGGGGGTGGATACGCAGTATTTT,CASSSPAGGVDTQYF,TRBD2,TRBV19,NA,TRBJ2-3
TGTGCTAGTGGTTTCAGGAGGGGCCGGGGAGATACGCAGTATTTT,CASGFRRGRGDTQYF,NA,TRBV12-5,few,TRBJ2-3
TGTGCCAGCAGCTTGACCCTAGACAGTTACGAGCAGTACTTC,CASSLTLDSYEQYF,NA,TRBV7-6,once,TRBJ2-7
TGTGCCAGCAGCTTAGATTCAGGGGCTGAAGCTTTCTTT,CASSLDSGAEAFF,NA,TRBV7-9,NA,TRBJ1-1
TGTGCCAGTAGTAAGTCGGCGGGGTTTACCTACAATGAGCAGTTCTTC,CASSKSAGFTYNEQFF,NA,TRBV19,NA,TRBJ2-1
TGTGCCAGCAGCCTGGGACAGTCGGACATCTATGGCTACACCTTC,CASSLGQSDIYGYTF,TRBD1,TRBV9,NA,TRBJ1-2
TGTGCCAGCAGTACAGAATGGACTGAAGCTTTCTTT,CASSTEWTEAFF,NA,TRBV2,NA,TRBJ1-1
TGTGCCATCAGTGGGGGCACAATCACTGAAGCTTTCTTT,CAISGGTITEAFF,NA,TRBV10-3,NA,TRBJ1-1
TGTGCTAGTGGCGAGGACAGGGTGATTGAAGCTTTCTTT,CASGEDRVIEAFF,TRBD1,TRBV12-5,NA,TRBJ1-1
TGCGCCAGCAGTGAAGGGACAGGGACCAATGAAAAACTGTTTTTT,CASSEGTGTNEKLFF,TRBD1,TRBV10-2,NA,TRBJ1-4
TGTGCCAGCAGCACCCAGGGGAACTATGGCTACACCTTC,CASSTQGNYGYTF,NA,TRBV28,once,TRBJ1-2
TGTGCCAGTAGTCAGCGGGGGGCGACTTTGGATACGCAGTATTTT,CASSQRGATLDTQYF,TRBD2,TRBV19,NA,TRBJ2-3
TGTGCCATCAGTGAGTCGAGGCAGGGGGCCACTGAAGCTTTCTTT,CAISESRQGATEAFF,TRBD1,TRBV10-3,few,TRBJ1-1
TGTGCCAGCAGCGCAGAGACAGGCGGTCAGCCCCAGCATTTT,CASSAETGGQPQHF,NA,TRBV9,NA,TRBJ1-5
TGCGCCAGCAGCGGGGCCGGGACAGGTCAAACAGATACGCAGTATTTT,CASSGAGTGQTDTQYF,TRBD1,TRBV5-1,NA,TRBJ2-3
TGTGCCAGCAGCTTTACATACGAGGACATTCAGTACTTC,CASSFTYEDIQYF,NA,TRBV5-5,NA,TRBJ2-4
TGTGCCAGCAGCCCCAATACGGGGGGACTTGGGGAGCTGTTTTTT,CASSPNTGGLGELFF,TRBD2,TRBV6-4,NA,TRBJ2-2
TGTGCCAGCAGCTTGGCGCGGACTAGCGGGAAGGAGACCCAGTACTTC,CASSLARTSGKETQYF,TRBD2,TRBV5-4,once,TRBJ2-5
TGTGCCAGCAGCTTAAGGCAGGGAGGGGTCACCGGGGAGCTGTTTTTT,CASSLRQGGVTGELFF,TRBD2,TRBV7-3,NA,TRBJ2-2
TGTGCCACCAGCATCATACCGGGACAGGGGTATTCACCCCTCCACTTT,CATSIIPGQGYSPLHF,TRBD1,TRBV15,once,TRBJ1-6
TGTGCCAGCAGGGCAGATCGAACCCCTAACTATGGCTACACCTTC,CASRADRTPNYGYTF,NA,TRBV4-2,NA,TRBJ1-2
TGCGCCAGCAGCTTGGTATATCGTCAGGGGGCGTATGCTGGTGACACTGAAGCTTTCTTT,CASSLVYRQGAYAGDTEAFF,TRBD1,TRBV5-1,NA,TRBJ1-1
TGTGCCAGCTCGACAGGGGGCGGGGGGCGAGCCGGGGAGCTGTTTTTT,CASSTGGGGRAGELFF,TRBD1,TRBV19,NA,TRBJ2-2
TGCGCCAGCAGCCAAGGCGTGACAGACATTAATGAAAAACTGTTTTTT,CASSQGVTDINEKLFF,NA,TRBV4-3,once,TRBJ1-4
TGTGCCAGCAGCTTTGACAGGGTTTCTGAAGCTTTCTTT,CASSFDRVSEAFF,TRBD1,TRBV7-2,once,TRBJ1-1
TGTGCCATCGCGGGGCCTAGCGGGGGGCCTTTCTCCTCCTACGAGCAGTACTTC,CAIAGPSGGPFSSYEQYF,TRBD2,TRBV28,few,TRBJ2-7
TGCGCCAGCAGCTTACGGCAGGACTATGGCTACACCTTC,CASSLRQDYGYTF,NA,TRBV5-1,NA,TRBJ1-2
TGTGCCATCAGAGAAACTTCTGGAAACACCATATATTTT,CAIRETSGNTIYF,NA,TRBV10-3,NA,TRBJ1-3
TGCGCCAGCAGCTTGGAGAGCTCTGGAAACACCATATATTTT,CASSLESSGNTIYF,NA,TRBV5-1,NA,TRBJ1-3
TGCGCCAGCACACCTGGCCCGGGGGACAGGGGGCAAGGGGATACGCAGTATTTT,CASTPGPGDRGQGDTQYF,TRBD1,TRBV5-1,NA,TRBJ2-3
TGTGCCAGCAGCTTAGGGGCCGCGGGGCTATCCGGGGCCAACGTCCTGACTTTC,CASSLGAAGLSGANVLTF,NA,TRBV7-6,NA,TRBJ2-6
TGTGCCAGCAGTCCGCGGACAGGGTGGGGCACTAATGAAAAACTGTTTTTT,CASSPRTGWGTNEKLFF,TRBD1,TRBV6-6,NA,TRBJ1-4
TGTGCCAGCTCACCAAAAGGGGTCCAGAACACTGAAGCTTTCTTT,CASSPKGVQNTEAFF,NA,TRBV18,once,TRBJ1-1
TGTGCCAGCAGCTTCAACAATGAGCAGTTCTTC,CASSFNNEQFF,NA,TRBV5-6,NA,TRBJ2-1
TGCAGCGTTTTGACAGGGACGAACACCGGGGAGCTGTTTTTT,CSVLTGTNTGELFF,TRBD1,TRBV29-1,NA,TRBJ2-2
TGTGCCAGCACCCAGCGGGGGGGCCCAGATACGCAGTATTTT,CASTQRGGPDTQYF,TRBD2,TRBV27,NA,TRBJ2-3
TGTGCTAGTGGCCCCCGGGACAGGGGATCAGATACGCAGTATTTT,CASGPRDRGSDTQYF,TRBD1,TRBV12-5,once,TRBJ2-3
TGTGCCAGCTCACCCGCGACAGGGTGGGCCTATGGCTACACCTTC,CASSPATGWAYGYTF,TRBD1,TRBV18,NA,TRBJ1-2
TGTGCTAGTGGTTTCCACAGGGAGGGTACCACTGAAGCTTTCTTT,CASGFHREGTTEAFF,NA,TRBV12-5,once,TRBJ1-1
TGTGCCAGCAAGGGAGCCGATAACGATCCGGGCGAGCAGTACTTC,CASKGADNDPGEQYF,NA,TRBV6-5,NA,TRBJ2-7
TGTGCCAGCAGCCACGGGCGGGGGGGGCTCAATGAGCAGTTCTTC,CASSHGRGGLNEQFF,TRBD2,TRBV7-2,NA,TRBJ2-1
TGTGCCAGCAGCGCGCGGACAGGGGGAACAGATACGCAGTATTTT,CASSARTGGTDTQYF,TRBD1,TRBV9,NA,TRBJ2-3
TGCAGCCACGGCGGGGCAGGTGAAGCTTTCTTT,CSHGGAGEAFF,NA,TRBV29-1,few,TRBJ1-1
TGTGCCAGCAGGCTCCGGACAGCGACCGAGCAGTACTTC,CASRLRTATEQYF,NA,TRBV27,NA,TRBJ2-7
TGCGCCAGCAGCCAAGTGGGCCCTGGGGGGGCGAGCTATGGCTACACCTTC,CASSQVGPGGASYGYTF,NA,TRBV4-3,NA,TRBJ1-2